The entry that follows covers one T cell receptor (beta chain) sequence. The CDR3 consists of 15 residues. CDR1 and CDR2 (germline): SGDLS, YYNGEE. The V and J ends lost 0 bases and 6 bases, in that order; junction bases with no gene match: 4. The data were taken from a study of blood T cell repertoires in COVID-19. Only in-frame clones appear in the TCRdb table, and some are missing; sequencing was by immunoSEQ multiplex PCR. The data contain some 120,000 clones, approximately 71% of them singletons. The specimen was peripheral blood. This sequence originates from a woman in her 70s with acute or convalescent COVID-19. The chain combines TRBV9 with TRBJ2-2; 8 bases agree with TRBD2. In DNA, the CDR3 is TGTGCCAGCAGCGTAGATAGCGGGACTGCCGGGGAGCTGTTTTTT. It codes for CASSVDSGTAGELFF.